These 19 T cell receptor beta chains were all obtained from the same sample, sequenced in a study of shared clonotypes between healthy human individuals. Profiling relied on immunoSEQ multiplex PCR, and the TCRdb table lists in-frame clones only, not all of them. The data show some 2.3 million clones, approximately 93% seen once. The source material was naive CD4+ T cells from PBMCs. Subset in this sample: CD45RA+ positively selected. Receptor source: a man aged 18 to 35 in good health. Some clones in this sample may be carry-over from other donors' samples.

The chain links TRBV28 to TRBJ2-7; D might be TRBD1 or TRBD2, each matching 5 bases. This CDR3 contains 17 residues. Germline loops: CDR1 MDHEN, CDR2 SYDVKM. V lost 4 bases to trimming and J lost 2 bases, with 21 bases between them. The CDR3: CASSSYRDALDPYEQYF. CDR3 bases: TGTGCCAGCAGTTCATACCGGGACGCCCTGGACCCCTACGAGCAGTACTTC.

As for this clone: This same CDR3 is encoded by further DNA sequences in the sample. The V and J genes are TRBV6-5 and TRBJ1-2, with D maybe TRBD1 (6 bases). The CDR3 runs 14 residues. V lost 2 bases and J 1 base, leaving 8 bases between the germline ends. Per the germline V gene, CDR1 is MNHEY and CDR2 is SVGAGI. CDR3 nucleotides: TGTGCCAGCAGTTACCTGGACAGTAACTATGGCTACACCTTC. It translates to CASSYLDSNYGYTF.

This clone was seen just once. The chain carries TRBV6-5 and TRBJ2-1; D is unresolved. This CDR3 region has 15 residues. Trimming removed 6 bases at V and 2 bases at J, with 14 bases between. The germline CDR1 and CDR2 sequences are MNHEY and SVGAGI. The CDR3 protein is CASSPLPVAYNEQFF. As DNA, the CDR3 is TGTGCCAGCAGCCCACTTCCCGTCGCCTACAATGAGCAGTTCTTC.

Comments on this clone: The same CDR3 is also encoded by other DNA sequences in this sample. The chain is built from TRBV29-1 and TRBJ2-3, with D perhaps TRBD1 (6 bases). The V gene lost 3 bases and the J gene lost 1 base, with 8 bases spanning the gap. This CDR3 is built from 13 residues. Germline V gives CDR1 SQVTM, CDR2 ANQGSEA. The CDR3 bases are TGCAGCGTTGATTCAGGGGGCACAGATACGCAGTATTTT. Protein sequence: CSVDSGGTDTQYF.

The chain employs TRBV6-5 and TRBJ1-5, with a weak D call TRBD1 (5 bases). Trimming stripped 5 bases from V and 6 bases from J, with 17 bases between. Germline V gene sequence: CDR1 MNHEY, CDR2 SVGAGI. The CDR3 is 15 amino acids. The CDR3 coding sequence is TGTGCCAGCAGTCGCGGGACTCCAGAGGGTCAGCCCCAGCATTTT. Its translation: CASSRGTPEGQPQHF.

V is TRBV7-9 and J is TRBJ2-5; D might be TRBD2 (5 bases). This CDR3 is built from 15 residues. Trimming shortened V by 5 bases and J by 2 bases, and 15 bases separated the two germline ends. Germline CDR1 SEHNR, CDR2 FQNEAQ (reference sequence). CDR3 residues: CASSPTAGRQETQYF. The CDR3 DNA sequence: TGTGCCAGCAGCCCCACCGCGGGCAGGCAAGAGACCCAGTACTTC.

V usage is TRBV6-1 and J usage is TRBJ1-2; 9 nucleotides match TRBD1. CDR1 and CDR2 from the germline V gene are MNHNS and SASEGT. Germline trimming cut 0 bases from V and 4 bases from J; bases unmatched to any gene: 3. CDR3 length: 15 amino acids. The CDR3 bases are TGTGCCAGCAGTGAAGCCGTGGGACAGGGCTATGGCTACACCTTC. Its protein product is CASSEAVGQGYGYTF.

The rearrangement uses TRBV28 and TRBJ1-3, with D perhaps TRBD1 (6 bases). CDR1 and CDR2 (germline): MDHEN, SYDVKM. The CDR3 contains 17 residues. V lost 8 bases to trimming and J lost 3 bases, with 23 bases between them. As DNA, the CDR3 is TGTGCCAGCGCGCCAGTGGTACAGGGACGGATTGGAAACACCATATATTTT. As protein: CASAPVVQGRIGNTIYF. Based on the CDR3 plus reference TRBV28 and TRBJ1-3, the full variable domain is DVKVTQSSRYLVKRTGEKVFLECVQDMDHENMFWYRQDPGLGLRLIYFSYDVKMKEKGDIPEGYSVSREKKERFSLILESASTNQTSMYLCASAPVVQGRIGNTIYFGEGSWLTVV.

The chain couples TRBV11-2 to TRBJ2-3; TRBD2 aligns across 8 bases. The J segment lost 5 bases and the V segment lost 5 bases, leaving 6 bases of the junction unmatched. The CDR3 is 14 amino acids. Looked up from germline, CDR1 is SGHAT and CDR2 is FQNNGV. This chain's CDR3 is CASSPGRAGDTQYF. CDR3 coding DNA: TGTGCCAGCAGCCCCGGGAGGGCCGGAGATACGCAGTATTTT.

The J gene is TRBJ1-2, the V gene TRBV19; D possibly corresponds to TRBD1 (5 bases). CDR1 is LNHDA and CDR2 is SQIVND in the germline V gene (reference sequence). Trimming left V 8 bases short and J 1 base short, with 8 bases between. The CDR3 has 12 amino acids. The CDR3 spells CASWRGNYGYTF. The DNA of the CDR3 is TGTGCCAGTTGGAGGGGTAACTATGGCTACACCTTC.

About this clone: The same CDR3 arises from other DNA sequences in this sample as well. The V gene is TRBV20-1, the J gene TRBJ1-2, with TRBD1 matching 9 bases. The CDR3 has 11 amino acids. In germline, CDR1 is DFQATT, CDR2 SNEGSKA (reference sequence). V was pared by 6 bases and J by 8 bases, with 4 bases of the junction left unmatched. CDR3 protein: CSAGDREGYTF. The CDR3 bases are TGCAGTGCCGGGGACAGGGAAGGCTACACCTTC.

The V and J genes are TRBV6-1 and TRBJ2-7; D remains ambiguous. The CDR3 has 13 residues. V gave up 6 bases and J gave up 2 bases, with 11 bases separating them. The germline CDR1 and CDR2 sequences are MNHNS and SASEGT. This chain's CDR3 is CASRLGPTYEQYF. The CDR3 coding sequence is TGTGCCAGCAGGCTCGGGCCCACCTACGAGCAGTACTTC.

V is TRBV7-3 and J is TRBJ2-7; TRBD2 aligns across 11 bases. This CDR3 contains 15 residues. Germline V gives CDR1 SGHTA, CDR2 FQGTGA. The trim removed 1 base at V and 6 bases at J, leaving 5 bases unmatched. The DNA of the CDR3 is TGTGCCAGCAGCTTAATACCCCTAGCGGGAGGCGAGCAGTACTTC. Its protein is CASSLIPLAGGEQYF. Based on the CDR3 plus reference TRBV7-3 and TRBJ2-7, the full variable domain is GAGVSQTPSNKVTEKGKYVELRCDPISGHTALYWYRQSLGQGPEFLIYFQGTGAADDSGLPNDRFFAVRPEGSVSTLKIQRTERGDSAVYLCASSLIPLAGGEQYFGPGTRLTVT.

The V call is TRBV6-1, the J call TRBJ1-3; no clear D gene. This CDR3 has 16 residues. Trimming took off 0 bases at V and 2 bases at J, with 11 bases between the two ends. Germline V gene data show CDR1 as MNHNS and CDR2 as SASEGT. The CDR3 reads CASSEAEGWTGNTIYF. CDR3 nucleotide sequence: TGTGCCAGCAGTGAAGCAGAGGGCTGGACTGGAAACACCATATATTTT.

This sequence joins TRBV14 and TRBJ1-1; D is unresolved. Germline CDR1 SGHDN, CDR2 FVKESK. The CDR3 sequence is 14 residues long. Trimming removed 4 bases from V and 2 bases from J, with 11 bases in between. CDR3 loop: CASSPLGLNTEAFF. CDR3 nucleotide sequence: TGTGCCAGCAGCCCTCTGGGCCTTAACACTGAAGCTTTCTTT.

The chain's CDR3 is CASRGGPVGNQPQHF. The CDR3 bases are TGTGCCAGCAGAGGAGGGCCCGTGGGCAATCAGCCCCAGCATTTT. The chain uses TRBV6-4 and TRBJ1-5; D remains unclear. The CDR3 contains 15 residues. Germline loops: CDR1 MRHNA, CDR2 SNTAGT. V lost 6 bases and J 2 bases, leaving 14 bases between the germline ends.

This clone was picked up one time. The rearrangement joins TRBV27 to TRBJ2-7; the match to TRBD2 covers 12 bases. Looked up from germline, CDR1 is MNHEY and CDR2 is SMNVEV (reference sequence). V trimming: 6 bases; J trimming: 5 bases; junction bases outside the gene matches: 8. This CDR3 region has 15 residues. CDR3 DNA sequence: TGTGCCAGCAGAGGAACTAGCGGGAGGCGCCACGAGCAGTACTTC. Amino acids: CASRGTSGRRHEQYF.

V is TRBV5-1 and J is TRBJ2-4; the D is unclear. Trimming removed 3 bases at V and 0 bases at J, with 13 bases between. Germline-derived CDR1 and CDR2 are SGHRS and YFSETQ. CDR3 length: 16 residues. The CDR3 loop is CASSSNTQLAKNIQYF. The CDR3 region has the DNA TGCGCCAGCAGCTCTAATACACAATTAGCCAAAAACATTCAGTACTTC.

This rearrangement joins TRBV28 to TRBJ2-3; 13 bases line up with TRBD2. Germline V gene sequence: CDR1 MDHEN, CDR2 SYDVKM. This CDR3 is 17 amino acids long. After removal of 7 bases from V and 5 bases from J, the junction contained 12 bases not matched to a gene. The CDR3 protein is CASTYPGLAGPGDTQYF. The CDR3, as DNA: TGTGCCAGCACCTACCCGGGACTAGCGGGGCCCGGAGATACGCAGTATTTT.